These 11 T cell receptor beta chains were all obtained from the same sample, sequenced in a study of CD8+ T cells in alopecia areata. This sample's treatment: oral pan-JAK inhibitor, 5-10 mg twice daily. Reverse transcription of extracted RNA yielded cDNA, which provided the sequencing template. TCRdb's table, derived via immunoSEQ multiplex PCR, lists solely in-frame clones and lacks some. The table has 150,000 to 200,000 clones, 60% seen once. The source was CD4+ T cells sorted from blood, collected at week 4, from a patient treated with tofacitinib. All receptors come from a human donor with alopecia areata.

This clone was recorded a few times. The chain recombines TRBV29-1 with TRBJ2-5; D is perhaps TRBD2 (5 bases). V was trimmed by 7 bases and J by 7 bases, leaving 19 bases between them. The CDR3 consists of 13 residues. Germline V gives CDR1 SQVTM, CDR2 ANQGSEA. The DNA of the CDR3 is TGCAGCGCCGCATCCAAACTTCGGGGGACCCAGTACTTC. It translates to CSAASKLRGTQYF.

The CDR3 DNA sequence: TGCGCCAGCAGCGGAGGACAGGGCGATCAGCCCCAGCATTTT. Residues: CASSGGQGDQPQHF. The chain is built from TRBV5-1 and TRBJ1-5, with 8 positions matching TRBD1. Per germline, CDR1 SGHRS and CDR2 YFSETQ. Trimming removed 4 bases from V and 5 bases from J; junction bases left unmatched: 5. This CDR3 spans 14 amino acids.

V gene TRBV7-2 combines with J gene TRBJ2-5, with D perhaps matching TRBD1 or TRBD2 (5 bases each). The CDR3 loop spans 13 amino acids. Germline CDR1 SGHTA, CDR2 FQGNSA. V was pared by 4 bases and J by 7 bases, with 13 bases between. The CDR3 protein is CASSWRSGGTQYF. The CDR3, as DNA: TGTGCCAGCAGCTGGAGGTCTGGGGGGACCCAGTACTTC.

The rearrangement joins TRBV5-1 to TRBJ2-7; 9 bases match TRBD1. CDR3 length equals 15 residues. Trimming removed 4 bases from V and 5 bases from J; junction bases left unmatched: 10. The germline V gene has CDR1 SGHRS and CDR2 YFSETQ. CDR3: CASSIPQGAQDEQYF. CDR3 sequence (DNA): TGCGCCAGCAGCATTCCACAGGGGGCCCAGGACGAGCAGTACTTC.

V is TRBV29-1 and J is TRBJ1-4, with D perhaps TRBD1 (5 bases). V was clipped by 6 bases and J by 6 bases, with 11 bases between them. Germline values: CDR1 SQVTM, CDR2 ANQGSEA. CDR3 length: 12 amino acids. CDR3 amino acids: CSVVGLDEKLFF. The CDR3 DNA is TGCAGCGTCGTGGGACTGGATGAAAAACTGTTTTTT.

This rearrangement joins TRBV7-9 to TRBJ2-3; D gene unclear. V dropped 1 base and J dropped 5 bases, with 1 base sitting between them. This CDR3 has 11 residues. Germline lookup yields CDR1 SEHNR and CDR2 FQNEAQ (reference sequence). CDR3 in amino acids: CASSLEDTQYF. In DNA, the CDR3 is TGTGCCAGCAGCTTAGAAGATACGCAGTATTTT.

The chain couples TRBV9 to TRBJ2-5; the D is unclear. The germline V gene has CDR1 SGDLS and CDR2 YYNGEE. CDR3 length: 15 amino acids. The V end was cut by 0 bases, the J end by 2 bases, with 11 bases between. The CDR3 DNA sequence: TGTGCCAGCAGCGTAGATGGTCTACTACAAGAGACCCAGTACTTC. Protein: CASSVDGLLQETQYF.

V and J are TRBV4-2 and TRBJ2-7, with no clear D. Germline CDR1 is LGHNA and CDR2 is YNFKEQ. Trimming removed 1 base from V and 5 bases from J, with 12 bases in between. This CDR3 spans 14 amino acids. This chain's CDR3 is CASSQAVTPHEQYF. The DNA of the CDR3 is TGTGCCAGCAGCCAAGCGGTAACCCCCCACGAGCAGTACTTC.

CDR3 in amino acids: CAWRQGHEQYF. The DNA of the CDR3 is TGTGCCTGGAGGCAGGGTCACGAGCAGTACTTC. The V gene is TRBV30, the J gene TRBJ2-7; perhaps TRBD1 as D (5 bases). CDR1 is GTSNPN, CDR2 SVGIG, per germline (reference sequence). Trimming took off 3 bases at V and 5 bases at J, with 8 bases between the two ends. This CDR3 contains 11 residues.

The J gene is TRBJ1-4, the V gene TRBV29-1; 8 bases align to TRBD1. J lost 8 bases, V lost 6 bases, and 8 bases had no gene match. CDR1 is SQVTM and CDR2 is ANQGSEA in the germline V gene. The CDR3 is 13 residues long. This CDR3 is CSVQDRGPEKLFF. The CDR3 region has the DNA TGCAGCGTACAAGACAGGGGCCCCGAAAAACTGTTTTTT.

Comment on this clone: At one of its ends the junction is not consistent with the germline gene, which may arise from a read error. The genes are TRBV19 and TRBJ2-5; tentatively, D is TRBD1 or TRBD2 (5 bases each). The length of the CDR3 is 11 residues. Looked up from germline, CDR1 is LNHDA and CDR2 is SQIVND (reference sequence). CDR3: CASSGAEIQYF. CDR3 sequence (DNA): TGTGCCAGTAGCGGGGCGGAGATCCAGTACTTC.